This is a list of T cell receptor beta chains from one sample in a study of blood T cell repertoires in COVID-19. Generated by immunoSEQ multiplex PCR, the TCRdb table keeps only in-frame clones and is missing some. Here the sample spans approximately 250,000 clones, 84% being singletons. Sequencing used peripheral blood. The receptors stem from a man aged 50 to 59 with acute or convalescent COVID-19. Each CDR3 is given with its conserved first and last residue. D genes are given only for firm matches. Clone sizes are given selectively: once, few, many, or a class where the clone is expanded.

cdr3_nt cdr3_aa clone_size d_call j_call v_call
TGTGCCAGTAGTCGCTGGGGGGCGCGCGGGAGGGCCAATGAGCAGTTCTTC CASSRWGARGRANEQFF NA TRBD2 TRBJ2-1 TRBV19
TGTGCCAGCAGCAAGGGGGACAGCCTAAGCAATCAGCCCCAGCATTTT CASSKGDSLSNQPQHF few TRBD1 TRBJ1-5 TRBV11-2
TGTGCCAGCAGCAAAAACCCCGGGACACCAAACGATCAGCCCCAGCATTTT CASSKNPGTPNDQPQHF NA NA TRBJ1-5 TRBV5-4
TGTGCCAGCAGCTACCGACGGGGATCAAGCTCCTACGAGCAGTACTTC CASSYRRGSSSYEQYF NA NA TRBJ2-7 TRBV5-4
TGTGCCAGCAGCTTAGCCTCTAGCGGGATTTCGCAAGAGACCCAGTACTTC CASSLASSGISQETQYF NA TRBD2 TRBJ2-5 TRBV11-3
TGTGCCAGCAGCTTCCGGGTTACTGGAAACACCATATATTTT CASSFRVTGNTIYF once NA TRBJ1-3 TRBV11-3
TGCGCCAGCAGCCATGCCGGGACTAGCGGATTCTACAATGAGCAGTTCTTC CASSHAGTSGFYNEQFF NA TRBD2 TRBJ2-1 TRBV4-1
TGTGCCAGCAGGGACAGGGGCTCTACGCAGTATTTT CASRDRGSTQYF once TRBD1 TRBJ2-3 TRBV2
TGTGCCTGGAGGTTCAGTATCTACACTGAAGCTTTCTTT CAWRFSIYTEAFF NA NA TRBJ1-1 TRBV30
TGTGCCAGCAGTGAAGGACTAGCGGGTTCCGATACGCAGTATTTT CASSEGLAGSDTQYF once TRBD2 TRBJ2-3 TRBV6-1
TGTGCCATCAGTGAGTCGTACGGGGGAGAAGCTTTCTTT CAISESYGGEAFF NA NA TRBJ1-1 TRBV10-3
TGTGCCAGCACCCCCCCGGGACAGGGTGGAACTTTCTTT CASTPPGQGGTFF NA TRBD1 TRBJ1-1 TRBV6-5
TGTGCCAGCTACCGGAGGGCGAACACTGAAGCTTTCTTT CASYRRANTEAFF NA NA TRBJ1-1 TRBV12-3/TRBV12-4
TGTGCCAGTAGTATTGCGGGACTCCGATATTACAATGAGCAGTTCTTC CASSIAGLRYYNEQFF NA NA TRBJ2-1 TRBV19
TGCGCCAGCAGCTCCGGCGCAGGGATGCGAGAGACCCAGTACTTC CASSSGAGMRETQYF NA NA TRBJ2-5 TRBV5-1
TGTGCCAGCAGGGGACAGGGACAACCCACTGAAGCTTTCTTT CASRGQGQPTEAFF NA TRBD1 TRBJ1-1 TRBV27
TGTGCCAGCACCAACAGGGGTTTGTTCCACTTT CASTNRGLFHF NA NA TRBJ1-6 TRBV21-1
TGTGCCAGCAGTTTAGTGCAGTATAGCAATCAGCCCCAGCATTTT CASSLVQYSNQPQHF NA NA TRBJ1-5 TRBV28
TGTGCCAGCAGTTTATCCCCAGGGAAGGGCACTGAAGCTTTCTTT CASSLSPGKGTEAFF NA NA TRBJ1-1 TRBV28
TGTGCCAGTAGTATGGGACAGGAAAGCACAGATACGCAGTATTTT CASSMGQESTDTQYF NA TRBD1 TRBJ2-3 TRBV19
TGCGCCAGCAGCTTGGCCCCGAGAGACGGCGGGGGGCCTCAAGAGACCCAGTACTTC CASSLAPRDGGGPQETQYF NA TRBD2 TRBJ2-5 TRBV5-1
TGCAGCGTTGAAGATCGTAGGCAGGGGAATTCCTACGAGCAGTACTTC CSVEDRRQGNSYEQYF NA NA TRBJ2-7 TRBV29-1
TGTGCCAGCAGGACAGGGAACGGCTACGAGCAGTACTTC CASRTGNGYEQYF NA TRBD1 TRBJ2-7 TRBV27
TGTGCCAGCAGGATACAGGGGAGCGCAGATACGCAGTATTTT CASRIQGSADTQYF NA TRBD1 TRBJ2-3 TRBV6-5
TGTGCCAGCCTGGGGACTAGCGGGTTCTATGAGCAGTTCTTC CASLGTSGFYEQFF NA TRBD2 TRBJ2-1 TRBV2
TGCGCCAGCAGGGACCCCGGGACTCCGAAAGCTTTCTTT CASRDPGTPKAFF NA NA TRBJ1-1 TRBV10-2